This T cell receptor beta chain was sequenced in a study of T cell changes during pregnancy in multiple sclerosis. Sequencing was performed with immunoSEQ multiplex PCR; in TCRdb, only in-frame clones are kept and a portion is missing. This table holds roughly 93,000 clones, around 94% found once. With 4 bases removed from V and 2 bases from J, the gap between germline ends came to 12 bases. This CDR3 is built from 14 residues. Germline CDR1 is SGHDT and CDR2 is YYEEEE. The receptor comes from a female donor with multiple sclerosis, enrolled in a pregnancy study. The sample was peripheral blood, taken after pregnancy. The rearrangement joins TRBV5-6 to TRBJ1-1; weak D call: TRBD1 (5 bases). The CDR3 here is CASSGGGINTEAFF. DNA for the CDR3: TGTGCCAGCAGCGGGGGGGGGATTAACACTGAAGCTTTCTTT.